One sample yielded the 10 T cell receptor beta chains listed below, sequenced in a study of T cells in Graves' hyperthyroidism and ophthalmopathy. RNA transcripts gave rise to amplified TCR beta CDR3 regions. An initial round of RT-PCR targeting the TCR CDR3 relied on the HTBI primer set. TCRdb used MiXCR to reprocess the multiplex PCR reads, holding one entry per CDR3 protein. The sample lists about 710,000 distinct CDR3 sequences, over 15% occurring once. The sequencing sample was made of blood. These receptors all come from a man between 18 and 35 years old with Graves' hyperthyroidism.

This clonotype was counted between two and nine times. This chain connects TRBV6-1 to TRBJ2-1; unclear D gene. The V gene's germline CDR1 is MNHNS and CDR2 SASEGT. The V and J ends lost 5 bases and 6 bases respectively, with 20 bases between them. The CDR3 runs 16 residues. Here the CDR3 DNA reads TGTGCCAGCAGTTCCCTCGTAGCAGTGGGTCGCAATGAGCAGTTCTTC. Residues: CASSSLVAVGRNEQFF.

This clonotype was counted at least ten times. The chain recombines TRBV6-1 with TRBJ2-3, with 10 bases identical to TRBD2. This CDR3 comprises 16 residues. The germline V gene has CDR1 MNHNS and CDR2 SASEGT. V lost 4 bases, J lost 6 bases, and 10 bases stayed unmatched. The CDR3 DNA follows: TGTGCCAGCAGTGCCGGCGCCGCTAGCGGGAGTGATACGCAGTATTTT. Amino acids: CASSAGAASGSDTQYF.

The chain combines TRBV12-5 with TRBJ1-1; TRBD1 agrees at 7 bases. This CDR3 spans 14 amino acids. J was trimmed by 2 bases and V by 10 bases; bases with no gene match: 10. The germline V gene encodes CDR1 LGHNT and CDR2 FRNRAP. In DNA, the CDR3 is TGTGCTAACTTACCTGACAGGGCTAACACTGAAGCTTTCTTT. Protein product: CANLPDRANTEAFF.

This clonotype occurred a few times. CDR3: CASSFGSGIQYF. The CDR3 DNA follows: TGTGCCAGCTCATTTGGAAGTGGCATTCAGTACTTC. The chain couples TRBV6-1 to TRBJ2-4; the D is unclear. Germline V gene lookup returns CDR1 MNHNS and CDR2 SASEGT. V gave up 8 bases and J gave up 9 bases, with 14 bases separating them. The CDR3 totals 12 residues.

The sample holds a few counts of this clonotype. The V call is TRBV12-3 or TRBV12-4, the J call TRBJ1-2, with D uncertain. V was clipped by 1 base and J by 3 bases, with 6 bases between them. CDR3 length equals 13 residues. The CDR3 sequence is CASSLGIYYGYTF. CDR3 nucleotide sequence: TGTGCCAGCAGTTTAGGAATCTACTATGGCTACACCTTC.

The V gene is TRBV27, the J gene TRBJ1-2; possible D gene TRBD1, 6 bases. The CDR3 extends over 15 amino acids. Per the germline V gene, CDR1 is MNHEY and CDR2 is SMNVEV (reference sequence). The V and J ends lost 6 bases and 3 bases respectively, with 17 bases between them. CDR3 sequence (DNA): TGTGCCAGCAGCCTCATGGGGGGGCCGGACTATGGCTACACCTTC. Residues: CASSLMGGPDYGYTF.

This clonotype was recorded many times. The chain joins TRBV10-3 to TRBJ2-1; D could derive from TRBD1 or TRBD2 (6 bases each). This CDR3 has 16 amino acids. The V end was cut by 0 bases, the J end by 0 bases, with 9 bases between. Germline V lookup: CDR1 ENHRY, CDR2 SYGVKD. The CDR3 DNA sequence: TGTGCCATCAGTGAGTCTGGGGGGCCCTCCTACAATGAGCAGTTCTTC. Amino acid sequence: CAISESGGPSYNEQFF.

This clonotype came up a few times. The CDR3: CASSLAGRVSYEQYF. The DNA of the CDR3 is TGTGCCAGCAGCCTAGCGGGCCGGGTCTCCTACGAGCAGTACTTC. This rearrangement joins TRBV6-2 or TRBV6-3 to TRBJ2-7, with TRBD2 identical over 8 bases. The V gene end was trimmed by 6 bases and the J gene end by 0 bases; junction bases not matched to a gene: 7. This CDR3 has 15 amino acids. Germline CDR1 MNHEY, CDR2 SVGEGT.

J is TRBJ2-3 and V is TRBV15, with TRBD2 identical over 11 bases. This CDR3 has 16 residues. The germline V gene encodes CDR1 LNHNV and CDR2 YYDKDF (reference sequence). Losses at the gene ends were 5 bases for V and 2 bases for J; bases not matched to a gene: 6. The CDR3 region is CATSGRTSGLTDTQYF. The CDR3 DNA follows: TGTGCCACCAGCGGGCGGACTAGCGGGCTCACAGATACGCAGTATTTT.

This clonotype was counted many times. The chain carries TRBV6-1 and TRBJ1-1; D perhaps matches TRBD1 (6 bases). The germline gives CDR1 MNHNS, CDR2 SASEGT. The V gene lost 10 bases and the J gene lost 4 bases, with 16 bases spanning the gap. This CDR3 comprises 13 residues. CDR3 sequence: CATLGGGSTEAFF. DNA for the CDR3: TGTGCCACCCTAGGGGGGGGTAGCACTGAAGCTTTCTTT.